This TCR beta chain appears in the sequencing data of a study of T cell changes during pregnancy in multiple sclerosis. Sequencing was performed with immunoSEQ multiplex PCR; in TCRdb, only in-frame clones are kept and a portion is missing. The repertoire holds tens of thousands of clones, with over 80% as singletons. This TCR was sampled from a female donor in good health, enrolled as a control in a pregnancy study. The material was peripheral blood, obtained in the third trimester of pregnancy.

CDR3 nucleotides: TGTGCCAGCTCACCACACCCTCGGCCAAGGGGGTCCGGAGATACGCAGTATTTT. Translating it yields CASSPHPRPRGSGDTQYF. The chain recombines TRBV18 with TRBJ2-3, with D perhaps matching TRBD1 (6 bases). Germline V CDR1 and CDR2: KGHSH, LQKENI. V was pared by 1 base and J by 5 bases, with 22 bases between. CDR3 length equals 18 residues. Full variable domain (missing parts from reference TRBV18 and TRBJ2-3): NAGVMQNPRHLVRRRGQEARLRCSPMKGHSHVYWYRQLPEEGLKFMVYLQKENIIDESGMPKERFSAEFPKEGPSILRIQQVVRGDSAAYFCASSPHPRPRGSGDTQYFGPGTRLTVL.